Only a few counts were recorded for the clone carrying this T cell receptor beta chain. What it binds is not known. What was sequenced were expressed TCRB transcripts, since all of the isolated RNA had been reverse transcribed. This table comes from immunoSEQ multiplex PCR, and its TCRdb copy is limited to in-frame clones, with some not included. The sample lists approximately 470,000 clones, about 32% occurring once. CDR1 and CDR2 (germline): SQVTM, ANQGSEA. The CDR3 consists of 12 residues. V lost 7 bases, J lost 1 base, and 8 bases lay in between. This record belongs to a study of beta chain features in type 1 diabetes. Study-wide results and caveats: Whether TCRB rearrangement is influenced by HLA type went unresolved here. The cDNA sequencing approach could over-represent high-TCR-expressing cells. Naive, central memory and regulatory TCRB repertoires appeared more similar among patients than healthy donors.

Purity (above 98%) was reached by all sorted populations. This clonotype was sampled from a man aged 18 to 29 in good health. The chain combines TRBV29-1 with TRBJ2-1; tentatively, D is TRBD2 (5 bases). Specimen: naive CD4+ T cells from blood. CDR3 loop: CSARTSYNEQFF. As DNA, the CDR3 is TGCAGCGCCCGGACTTCCTACAATGAGCAGTTCTTC.